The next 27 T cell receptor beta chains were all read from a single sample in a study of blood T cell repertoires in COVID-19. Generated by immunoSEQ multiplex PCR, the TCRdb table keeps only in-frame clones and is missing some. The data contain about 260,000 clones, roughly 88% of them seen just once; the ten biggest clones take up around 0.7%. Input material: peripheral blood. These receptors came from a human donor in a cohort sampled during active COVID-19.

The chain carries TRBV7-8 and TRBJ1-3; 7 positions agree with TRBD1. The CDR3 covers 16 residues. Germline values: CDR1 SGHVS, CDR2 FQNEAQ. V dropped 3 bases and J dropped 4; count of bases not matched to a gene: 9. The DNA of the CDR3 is TGTGCCAGCAGCTTTCACAGGGGAGGAGAAGGAAACACCATATATTTT. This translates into CASSFHRGGEGNTIYF. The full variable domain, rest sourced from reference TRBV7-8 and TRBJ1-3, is GAGVSQSPRYKVAKRGQDVALRCDPISGHVSLFWYQQALGQGPEFLTYFQNEAQLDKSGLPSDRFFAERPEGSVSTLKIQRTQQEDSAVYLCASSFHRGGEGNTIYFGEGSWLTVV.

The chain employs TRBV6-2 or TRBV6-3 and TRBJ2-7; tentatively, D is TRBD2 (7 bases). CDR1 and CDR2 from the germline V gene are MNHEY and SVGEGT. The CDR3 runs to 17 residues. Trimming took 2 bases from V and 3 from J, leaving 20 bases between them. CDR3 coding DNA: TGTGCCAGCAGTTACCGGGGAACGATGGGAGGGGGCTACGAGCAGTACTTC. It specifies CASSYRGTMGGGYEQYF.

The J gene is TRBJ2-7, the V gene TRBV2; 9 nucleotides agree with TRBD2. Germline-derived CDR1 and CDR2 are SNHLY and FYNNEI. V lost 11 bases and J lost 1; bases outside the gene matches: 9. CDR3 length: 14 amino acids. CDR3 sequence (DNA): TGTGCCGTCCCTTGGACTAGCGCTTCCTACGAGCAGTACTTC. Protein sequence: CAVPWTSASYEQYF.

The CDR3 region has the DNA TGTGCCAGCAGCTTAGTCCGGGTTCGGGGGGAGACTGAAGCTTTCTTT. It encodes CASSLVRVRGETEAFF. The gene calls are TRBV7-8 and TRBJ1-1; maybe TRBD1 (5 bases). The length of the CDR3 is 16 residues. Germline V gives CDR1 SGHVS, CDR2 FQNEAQ. Trimming shortened V by 1 base and J by 5 bases, and 17 bases separated the two germline ends.

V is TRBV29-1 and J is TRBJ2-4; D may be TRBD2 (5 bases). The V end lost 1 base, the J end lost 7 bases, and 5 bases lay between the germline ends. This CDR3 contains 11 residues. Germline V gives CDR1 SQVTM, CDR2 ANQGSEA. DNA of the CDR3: TGCAGCGTTGAAGGGAGGAACATTCAGTACTTC. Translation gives CSVEGRNIQYF. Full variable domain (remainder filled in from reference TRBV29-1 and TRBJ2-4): SAVISQKPSRDICQRGTSLTIQCQVDSQVTMMFWYRQQPGQSLTLIATANQGSEATYESGFVIDKFPISRPNLTFSTLTVSNMSPEDSSIYLCSVEGRNIQYFGAGTRLSVL.

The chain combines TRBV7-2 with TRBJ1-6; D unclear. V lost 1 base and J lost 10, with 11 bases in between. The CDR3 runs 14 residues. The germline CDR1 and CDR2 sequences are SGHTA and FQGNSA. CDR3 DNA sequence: TGTGCCAGCAGCTTAGAATGGGAGAGGTCACCCCTCCACTTT. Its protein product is CASSLEWERSPLHF.

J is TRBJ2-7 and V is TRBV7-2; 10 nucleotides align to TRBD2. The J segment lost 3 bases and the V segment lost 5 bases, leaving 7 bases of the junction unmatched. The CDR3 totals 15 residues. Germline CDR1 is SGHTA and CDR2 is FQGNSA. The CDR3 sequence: CASSKLAGNIYEQYF. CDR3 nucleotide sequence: TGTGCCAGCAGCAAACTAGCGGGAAATATCTACGAGCAGTACTTC.

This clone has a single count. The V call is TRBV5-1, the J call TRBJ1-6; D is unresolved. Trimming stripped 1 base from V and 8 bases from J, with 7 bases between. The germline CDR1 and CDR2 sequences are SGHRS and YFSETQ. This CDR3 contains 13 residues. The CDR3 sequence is CASSLQADSPLHF. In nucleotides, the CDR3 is TGCGCCAGCAGCTTGCAGGCTGATTCACCCCTCCACTTT.

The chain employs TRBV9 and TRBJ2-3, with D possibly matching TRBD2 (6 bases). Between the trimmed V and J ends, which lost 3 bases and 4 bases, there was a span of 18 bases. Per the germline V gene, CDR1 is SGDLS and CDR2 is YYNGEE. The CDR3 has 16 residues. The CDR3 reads CASSGIGSRDSDTQYF. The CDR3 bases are TGTGCCAGCAGCGGGATAGGGAGTCGGGACTCAGATACGCAGTATTTT.

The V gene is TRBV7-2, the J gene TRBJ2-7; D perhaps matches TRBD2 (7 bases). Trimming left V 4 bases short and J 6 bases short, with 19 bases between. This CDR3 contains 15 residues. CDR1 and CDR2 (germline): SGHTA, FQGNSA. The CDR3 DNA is TGTGCCAGCAGCTATGCGTCCGGGGGGCCCGTCGAGCAGTACTTC. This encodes CASSYASGGPVEQYF.

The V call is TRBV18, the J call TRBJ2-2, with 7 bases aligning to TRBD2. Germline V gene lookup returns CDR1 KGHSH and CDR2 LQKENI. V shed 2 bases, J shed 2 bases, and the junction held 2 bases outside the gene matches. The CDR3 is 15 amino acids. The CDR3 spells CASSPGTINTGELFF. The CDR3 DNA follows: TGTGCCAGCTCACCAGGGACTATAAACACCGGGGAGCTGTTTTTT. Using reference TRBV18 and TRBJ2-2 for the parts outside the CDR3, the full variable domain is NAGVMQNPRHLVRRRGQEARLRCSPMKGHSHVYWYRQLPEEGLKFMVYLQKENIIDESGMPKERFSAEFPKEGPSILRIQQVVRGDSAAYFCASSPGTINTGELFFGEGSRLTVL.

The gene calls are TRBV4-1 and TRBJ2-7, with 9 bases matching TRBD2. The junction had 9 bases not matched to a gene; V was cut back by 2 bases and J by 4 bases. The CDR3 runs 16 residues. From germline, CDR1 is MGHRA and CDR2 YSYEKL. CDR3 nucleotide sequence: TGCGCCAGCAGCCAACTCTTAGCGGGAGTAGATTACGAGCAGTACTTC. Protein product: CASSQLLAGVDYEQYF.

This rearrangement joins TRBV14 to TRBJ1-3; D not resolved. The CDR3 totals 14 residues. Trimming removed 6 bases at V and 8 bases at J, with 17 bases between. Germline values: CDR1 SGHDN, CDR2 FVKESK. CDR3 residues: CASRTRSSQDTIYF. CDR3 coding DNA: TGTGCCAGCAGGACAAGATCCTCCCAGGACACCATATATTTT.

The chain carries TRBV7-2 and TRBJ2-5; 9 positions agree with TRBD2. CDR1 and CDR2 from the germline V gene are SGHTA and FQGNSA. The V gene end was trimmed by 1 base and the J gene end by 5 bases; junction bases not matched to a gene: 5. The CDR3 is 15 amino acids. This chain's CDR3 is CASSLVAGGSETQYF. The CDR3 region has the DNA TGTGCCAGCAGCTTAGTGGCGGGAGGGTCCGAGACCCAGTACTTC.

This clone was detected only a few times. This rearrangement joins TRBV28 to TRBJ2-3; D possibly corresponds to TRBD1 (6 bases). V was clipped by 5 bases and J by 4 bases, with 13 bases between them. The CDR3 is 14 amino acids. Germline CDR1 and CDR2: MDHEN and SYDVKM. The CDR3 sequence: CASSTLRGPDTQYF. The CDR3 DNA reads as TGTGCCAGCAGTACTCTCAGGGGTCCAGATACGCAGTATTTT.

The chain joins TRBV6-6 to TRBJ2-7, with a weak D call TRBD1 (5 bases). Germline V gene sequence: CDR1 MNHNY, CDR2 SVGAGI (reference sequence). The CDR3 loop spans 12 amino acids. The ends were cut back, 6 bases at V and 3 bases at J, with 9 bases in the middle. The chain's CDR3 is CASSPQGYEQYF. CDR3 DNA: TGTGCCAGCAGCCCCCAGGGCTACGAGCAGTACTTC.

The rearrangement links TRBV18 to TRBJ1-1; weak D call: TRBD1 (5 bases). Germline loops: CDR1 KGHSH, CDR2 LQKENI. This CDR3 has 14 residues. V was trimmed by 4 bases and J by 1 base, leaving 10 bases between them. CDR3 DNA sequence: TGTGCCAGCTCACGTCTGGGGGGGAACACTGAAGCTTTCTTT. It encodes CASSRLGGNTEAFF. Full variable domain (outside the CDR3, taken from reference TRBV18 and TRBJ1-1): NAGVMQNPRHLVRRRGQEARLRCSPMKGHSHVYWYRQLPEEGLKFMVYLQKENIIDESGMPKERFSAEFPKEGPSILRIQQVVRGDSAAYFCASSRLGGNTEAFFGQGTRLTVV.

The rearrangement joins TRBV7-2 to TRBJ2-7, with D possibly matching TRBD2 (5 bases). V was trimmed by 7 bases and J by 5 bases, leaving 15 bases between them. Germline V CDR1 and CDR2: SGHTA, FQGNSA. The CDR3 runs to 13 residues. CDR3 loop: CASKRPSMDEQYF. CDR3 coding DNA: TGTGCCAGCAAGCGGCCCAGTATGGACGAGCAGTACTTC.

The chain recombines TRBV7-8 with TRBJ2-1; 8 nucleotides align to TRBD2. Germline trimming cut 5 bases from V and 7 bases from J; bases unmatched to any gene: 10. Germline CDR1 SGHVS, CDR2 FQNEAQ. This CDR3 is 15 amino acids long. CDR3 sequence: CASSPGGPRGNEQFF. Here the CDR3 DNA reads TGTGCCAGCAGCCCGGGAGGGCCACGGGGAAATGAGCAGTTCTTC.

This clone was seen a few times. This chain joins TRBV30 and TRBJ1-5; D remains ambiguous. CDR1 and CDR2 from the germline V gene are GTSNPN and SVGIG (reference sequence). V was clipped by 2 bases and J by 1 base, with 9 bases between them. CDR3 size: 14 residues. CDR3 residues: CAWSQVQSNQPQHF. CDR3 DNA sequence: TGTGCCTGGAGTCAGGTCCAGAGCAATCAGCCCCAGCATTTT.

DNA of the CDR3: TGTGCCACCAGCAGAGATCTCCGGGGGCTGGGACAGGGTCCGCAGAACACTGAAGCTTTCTTT. This gives the protein CATSRDLRGLGQGPQNTEAFF. V and J are TRBV15 and TRBJ1-1; 9 bases are a match to TRBD1. V lost 0 bases to trimming and J lost 1 base; unmatched junction nucleotides: 18. CDR3 size: 21 residues. Germline V gene lookup returns CDR1 LNHNV and CDR2 YYDKDF (reference sequence).

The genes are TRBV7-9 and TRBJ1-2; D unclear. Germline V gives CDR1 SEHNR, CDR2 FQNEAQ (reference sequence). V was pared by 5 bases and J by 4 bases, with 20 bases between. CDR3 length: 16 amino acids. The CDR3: CASSLREWEAAYGYTF. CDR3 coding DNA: TGTGCCAGCAGCCTAAGAGAGTGGGAGGCAGCCTATGGCTACACCTTC.

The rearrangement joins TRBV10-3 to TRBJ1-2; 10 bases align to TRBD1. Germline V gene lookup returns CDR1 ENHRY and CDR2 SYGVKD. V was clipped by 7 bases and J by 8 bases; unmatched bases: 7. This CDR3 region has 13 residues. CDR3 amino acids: CAIKGQGPGGYTF. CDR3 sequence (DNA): TGTGCCATCAAGGGACAGGGGCCGGGGGGCTACACCTTC.

In DNA form, the CDR3 reads TGTGCCAGCACCCTGCACCTACAGGTTCTCTCTGGAAACACCATATATTTT. Translated, it gives CASTLHLQVLSGNTIYF. The rearrangement joins TRBV5-5 to TRBJ1-3; D perhaps matches TRBD1 (5 bases). There are 17 residues in the CDR3. V shed 6 bases and J shed 0 bases, with 19 bases lying between them. The germline V gene has CDR1 SGHKS and CDR2 YYEKEE (reference sequence).

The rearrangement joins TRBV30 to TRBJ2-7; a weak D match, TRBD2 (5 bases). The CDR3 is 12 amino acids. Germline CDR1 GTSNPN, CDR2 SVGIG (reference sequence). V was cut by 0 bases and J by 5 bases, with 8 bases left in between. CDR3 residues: CAWSVPGDEQYF. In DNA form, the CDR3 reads TGTGCCTGGAGTGTTCCCGGGGACGAGCAGTACTTC.

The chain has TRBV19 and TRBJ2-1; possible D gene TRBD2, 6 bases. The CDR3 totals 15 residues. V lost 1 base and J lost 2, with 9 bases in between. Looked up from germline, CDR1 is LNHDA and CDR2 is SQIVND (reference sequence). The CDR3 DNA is TGTGCCAGTAGTATAGGGGGGGAGGCCTACAATGAGCAGTTCTTC. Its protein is CASSIGGEAYNEQFF.

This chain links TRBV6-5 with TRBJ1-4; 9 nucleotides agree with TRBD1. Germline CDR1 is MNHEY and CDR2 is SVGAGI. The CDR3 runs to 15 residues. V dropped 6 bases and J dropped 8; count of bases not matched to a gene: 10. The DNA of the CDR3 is TGTGCCAGCAGCCTGGACAGGGGAAGTAGGGAAAAACTGTTTTTT. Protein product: CASSLDRGSREKLFF.